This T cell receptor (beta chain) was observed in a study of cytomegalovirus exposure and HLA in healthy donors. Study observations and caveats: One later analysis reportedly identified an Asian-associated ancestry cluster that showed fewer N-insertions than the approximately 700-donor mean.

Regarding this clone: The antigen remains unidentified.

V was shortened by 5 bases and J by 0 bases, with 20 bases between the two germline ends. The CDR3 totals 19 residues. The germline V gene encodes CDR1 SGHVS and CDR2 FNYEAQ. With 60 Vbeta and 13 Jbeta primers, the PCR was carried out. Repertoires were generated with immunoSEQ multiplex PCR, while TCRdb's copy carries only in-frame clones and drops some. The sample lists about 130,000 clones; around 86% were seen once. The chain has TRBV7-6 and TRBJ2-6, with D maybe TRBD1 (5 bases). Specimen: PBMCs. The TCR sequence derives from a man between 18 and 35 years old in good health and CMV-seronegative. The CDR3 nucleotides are TGTGCCAGCAGCCGCCTCAGCTTCAGGACAAGCTCTGGGGCCAACGTCCTGACTTTC. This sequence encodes CASSRLSFRTSSGANVLTF.